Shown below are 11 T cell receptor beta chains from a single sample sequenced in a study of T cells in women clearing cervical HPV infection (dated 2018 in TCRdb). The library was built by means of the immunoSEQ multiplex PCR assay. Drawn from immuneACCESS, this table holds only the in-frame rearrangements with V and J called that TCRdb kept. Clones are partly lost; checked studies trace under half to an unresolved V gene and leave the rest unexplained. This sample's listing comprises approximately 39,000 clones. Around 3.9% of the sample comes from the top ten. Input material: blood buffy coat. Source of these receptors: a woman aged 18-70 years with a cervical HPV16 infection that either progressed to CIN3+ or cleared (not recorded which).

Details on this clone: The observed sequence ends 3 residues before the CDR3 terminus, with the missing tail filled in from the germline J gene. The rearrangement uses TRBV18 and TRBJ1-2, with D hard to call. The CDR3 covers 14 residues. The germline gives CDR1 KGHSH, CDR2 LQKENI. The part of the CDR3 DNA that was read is TGTGCCAGCTCACTAGTGACAATGTCCCACGAC. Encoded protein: CASSLVTMSHD. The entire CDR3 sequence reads CASSLVTMSHDYTF.

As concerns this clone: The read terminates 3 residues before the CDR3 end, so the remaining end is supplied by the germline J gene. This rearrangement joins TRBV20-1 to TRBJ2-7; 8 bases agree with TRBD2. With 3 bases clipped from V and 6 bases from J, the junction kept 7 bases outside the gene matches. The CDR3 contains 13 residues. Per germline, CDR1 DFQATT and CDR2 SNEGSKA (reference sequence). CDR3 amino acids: CSARSSGTREQYF. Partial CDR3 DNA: TGCAGTGCTAGGAGTAGCGGGACTCGCGAG.

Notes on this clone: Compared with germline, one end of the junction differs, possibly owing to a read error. CDR3 protein: CASSSWTEETQYF. CDR3 DNA, as far as it was read: TGTGCTAGCAGCTCTTGGACAGAAGAGACC. The chain uses TRBV7-7 and TRBJ2-5, with D possibly being TRBD1 (6 bases). Sequencing ends 3 residues short of the CDR3 end; the germline J gene provides the rest. The germline V gene encodes CDR1 SSHAT and CDR2 FNYEAQ (reference sequence). The CDR3 contains 13 residues. Complete variable domain (other parts from reference TRBV7-7 and TRBJ2-5): GAGVSQSPRYKVTKRGQDVTLRCDPISSHATLYWYQQALGQGPEFLTYFNYEAQPDKSGLPSDRFSAERPEGSISTLTIQRTEQRDSAMYRCASSSWTEETQYFGPGTRLLVL.

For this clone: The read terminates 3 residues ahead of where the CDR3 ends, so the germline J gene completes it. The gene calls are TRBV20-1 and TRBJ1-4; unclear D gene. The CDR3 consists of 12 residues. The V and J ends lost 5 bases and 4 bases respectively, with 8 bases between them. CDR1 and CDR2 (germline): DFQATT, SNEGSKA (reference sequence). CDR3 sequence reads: CSALRFNEKLFF. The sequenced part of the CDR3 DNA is TGCAGTGCTTTAAGGTTTAATGAAAAA.

Incomplete CDR3 DNA: TGCGCCAGCAGCCAAGGGCGGGGGGGCCAAATAGATACG. Its protein product is CASSQGRGGQIDT. The whole CDR3 sequence is CASSQGRGGQIDTQYF. The chain couples TRBV4-1 to TRBJ2-3, with 9 bases that match TRBD2. The read halts 3 residues ahead of the CDR3 end, with the missing end drawn from the germline J gene. V dropped 1 base and J dropped 5; count of bases not matched to a gene: 7. The germline V gene has CDR1 MGHRA and CDR2 YSYEKL. The CDR3 consists of 16 residues.

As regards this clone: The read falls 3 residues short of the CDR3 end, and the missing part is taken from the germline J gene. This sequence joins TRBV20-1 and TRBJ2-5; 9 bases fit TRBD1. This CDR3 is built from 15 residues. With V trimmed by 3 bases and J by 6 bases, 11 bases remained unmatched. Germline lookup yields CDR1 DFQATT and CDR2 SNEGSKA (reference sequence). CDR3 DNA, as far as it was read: TGCAGTGCTAGTCCCCCGGGACAGGGACAAAAGACC. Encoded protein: CSASPPGQGQKT. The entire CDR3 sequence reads CSASPPGQGQKTQYF.

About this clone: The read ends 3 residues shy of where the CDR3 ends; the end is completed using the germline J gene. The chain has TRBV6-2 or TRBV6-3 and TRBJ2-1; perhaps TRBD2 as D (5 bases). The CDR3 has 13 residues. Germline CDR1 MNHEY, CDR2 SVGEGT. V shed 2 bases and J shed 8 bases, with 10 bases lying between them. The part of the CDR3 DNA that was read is TGTGCCAGCAGTTACAGTCTAGCATATGAG. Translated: CASSYSLAYE. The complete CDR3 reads CASSYSLAYEQFF.

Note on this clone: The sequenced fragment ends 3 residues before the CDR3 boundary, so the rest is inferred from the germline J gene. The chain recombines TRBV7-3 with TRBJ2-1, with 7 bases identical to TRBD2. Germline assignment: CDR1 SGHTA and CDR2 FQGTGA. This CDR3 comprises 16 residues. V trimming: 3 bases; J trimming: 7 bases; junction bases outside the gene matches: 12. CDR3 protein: CASSLWSSGPSNEQFF. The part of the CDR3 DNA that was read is TGTGCCAGCAGCTTGTGGAGTAGCGGGCCTTCTAATGAG.

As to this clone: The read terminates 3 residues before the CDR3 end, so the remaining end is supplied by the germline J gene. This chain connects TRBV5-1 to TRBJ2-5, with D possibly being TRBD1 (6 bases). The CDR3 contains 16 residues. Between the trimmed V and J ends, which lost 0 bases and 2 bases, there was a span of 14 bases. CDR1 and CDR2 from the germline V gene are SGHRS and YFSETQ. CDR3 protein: CASSLGRTVGQETQYF. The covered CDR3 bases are TGCGCCAGCAGCTTGGGACGGACAGTAGGGCAAGAGACC.

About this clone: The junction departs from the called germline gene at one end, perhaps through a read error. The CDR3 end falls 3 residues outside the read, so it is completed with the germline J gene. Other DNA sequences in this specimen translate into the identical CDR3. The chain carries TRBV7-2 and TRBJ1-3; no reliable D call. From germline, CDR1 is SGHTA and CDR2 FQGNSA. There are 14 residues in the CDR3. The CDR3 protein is CASREGFSGNTIYF. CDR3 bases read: TGTGCCAGCCGCGAGGGTTTCTCTGGAAATACC.

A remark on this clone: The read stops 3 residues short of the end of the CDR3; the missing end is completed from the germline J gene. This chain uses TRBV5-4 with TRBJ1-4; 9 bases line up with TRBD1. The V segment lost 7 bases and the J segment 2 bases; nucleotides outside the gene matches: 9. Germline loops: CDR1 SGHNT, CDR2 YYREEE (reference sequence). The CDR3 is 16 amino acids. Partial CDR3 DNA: TGTGCCAGCCGCGAACAGGGGGCGCTGACTAATGAAAAA. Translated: CASREQGALTNEK. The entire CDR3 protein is CASREQGALTNEKLFF.